The 26 T cell receptor beta chains below come from one sample, sequenced in a study of blood T cell repertoires in COVID-19. Clones were sequenced by immunoSEQ multiplex PCR, and TCRdb holds only the in-frame ones, with some missing. The sample lists around 29,000 clones; 80% to 90% were seen once. The source material was peripheral blood. These receptors were obtained from a man aged 55 to 69 with acute or convalescent COVID-19.

The chain carries TRBV18 and TRBJ1-1, with 8 bases matching TRBD1. The CDR3 spans 14 residues. The germline gives CDR1 KGHSH, CDR2 LQKENI. V gave up 6 bases and J gave up 0 bases; unmatched junction bases: 3. The CDR3, as DNA: TGTGCCAGCTCGGGACAGGCCATGAACACTGAAGCTTTCTTT. It encodes CASSGQAMNTEAFF.

This sequence joins TRBV19 and TRBJ1-2, with 7 bases identical to TRBD1. Germline CDR1 reads LNHDA; CDR2 reads SQIVND (reference sequence). The CDR3 is made up of 17 amino acids. J lost 4 bases, V lost 6 bases, and 17 bases had no gene match. CDR3 region: CASRMAGTVSAGYGYTF. The DNA of the CDR3 is TGTGCCAGTAGGATGGCCGGGACAGTAAGTGCGGGCTATGGCTACACCTTC.

The V gene is TRBV2, the J gene TRBJ2-4; TRBD1 is a possible D gene (5 bases). The CDR3 runs to 14 residues. Germline-derived CDR1 and CDR2 are SNHLY and FYNNEI. V was cut by 6 bases and J by 9 bases, with 18 bases left in between. CDR3 DNA: TGTGCCAGCAGCCCGTCGGACACCAGAAGCATTCAGTACTTC. Its translation is CASSPSDTRSIQYF.

The chain has TRBV30 and TRBJ1-5; TRBD1 matches at 10 bases. Germline CDR1 and CDR2: GTSNPN and SVGIG (reference sequence). With V trimmed by 3 bases and J by 0 bases, 5 bases remained unmatched. CDR3 length: 16 amino acids. Written as DNA, the CDR3 is TGTGCCTGGAGGGGACAGGGGTTCCATAGCAATCAGCCCCAGCATTTT. Its protein is CAWRGQGFHSNQPQHF.

The genes are TRBV3-1 (or the pseudogene TRBV3-2) and TRBJ2-2; tentatively, D is TRBD1 (6 bases). Germline values: CDR1 LGHDT, CDR2 YNNKEL (reference sequence). This CDR3 is 15 amino acids long. Trimming removed 0 bases from V and 3 bases from J, with 8 bases in between. CDR3 in amino acids: CASSQDTGYTGELFF. CDR3 DNA sequence: TGTGCCAGCAGCCAAGATACAGGGTACACCGGGGAGCTGTTTTTT.

The chain is built from TRBV29-1 and TRBJ2-7, with D perhaps matching TRBD2 (6 bases). V lost 5 bases and J lost 0, with 14 bases in between. Germline V CDR1 and CDR2: SQVTM, ANQGSEA. The CDR3 spans 14 residues. The CDR3 DNA follows: TGCAGCGTTCGGAGGGACCTCAGCTCCTACGAGCAGTACTTC. This sequence encodes CSVRRDLSSYEQYF.

The chain employs TRBV28 and TRBJ2-1; D remains unclear. V lost 5 bases and J 10 bases, leaving 9 bases between the germline ends. The CDR3 covers 11 residues. Looked up from germline, CDR1 is MDHEN and CDR2 is SYDVKM. CDR3 DNA: TGTGCCAGCAGTAGAGATCGGGAGCAGTTCTTC. Encoded protein: CASSRDREQFF.

This rearrangement joins TRBV4-1 to TRBJ2-7, with D unresolved. The CDR3 spans 17 residues. V lost 0 bases and J lost 0, with 15 bases in between. CDR1 is MGHRA, CDR2 YSYEKL, per germline. The CDR3 region is CASSQDRRSRSSYEQYF. The CDR3 nucleotides are TGCGCCAGCAGCCAAGATAGACGCTCAAGGAGCTCCTACGAGCAGTACTTC.

This sequence joins TRBV12-3 or TRBV12-4 and TRBJ2-3; 7 bases line up with TRBD2. CDR3 length equals 13 residues. With 6 bases clipped from V and 2 bases from J, the junction kept 2 bases outside the gene matches. CDR3 sequence: CASRGTTTDTQYF. The CDR3 region has the DNA TGTGCCAGCAGAGGGACTACCACAGATACGCAGTATTTT.

This rearrangement joins TRBV24-1 to TRBJ1-2, with 8 bases matching TRBD1. CDR3 size: 15 residues. Germline lookup yields CDR1 KGHDR and CDR2 SFDVKD. V lost 0 bases, J lost 3 bases, and 2 bases stayed unmatched. CDR3 nucleotide sequence: TGTGCCACCAGTGATTTGCCAGGGGGCGACTATGGCTACACCTTC. It is translated as CATSDLPGGDYGYTF.

Remarks on this clone: One base away lies a much larger clone, so this may be a sequencing read error. The chain combines TRBV5-1 with TRBJ2-3; the match to TRBD2 covers 12 bases. This CDR3 has 15 residues. Germline V CDR1 and CDR2: SGHRS, YFSETQ. Unmatched junction bases numbered 3, after V lost 4 bases and J lost 3 bases. CDR3 sequence (DNA): TGCGCCAGCAGCCCGACTAGCGGGAGAACAGATACGCAGTATTTT. Encoded protein: CASSPTSGRTDTQYF.

The genes are TRBV6-5 and TRBJ1-4; D uncertain. The CDR3 totals 14 residues. Germline lookup yields CDR1 MNHEY and CDR2 SVGAGI. V shed 7 bases and J shed 0 bases, with 9 bases lying between them. The CDR3 coding sequence is TGTGCCAGCACTGCCCAGGCAACTAATGAAAAACTGTTTTTT. The encoded protein is CASTAQATNEKLFF.

This sequence joins TRBV4-1 and TRBJ2-5; D unclear. The ends were cut back, 4 bases at V and 4 bases at J, with 16 bases in the middle. The CDR3 is made up of 15 amino acids. CDR1 MGHRA and CDR2 YSYEKL come from the germline V gene. The CDR3 nucleotides are TGCGCCAGCAGCCCATCCGAAGGTGGAGTAGAGACCCAGTACTTC. It specifies CASSPSEGGVETQYF.

This clone was counted once. The CDR3 region has the DNA TGCGCCAGCAGTGTACAGGCGAAAGAGACCCAGTACTTC. Translation gives CASSVQAKETQYF. This chain uses TRBV10-1 with TRBJ2-5; TRBD1 might be the D (5 bases). The CDR3 is 13 amino acids. Germline V gene sequence: CDR1 WNHNN, CDR2 SYGVQD (reference sequence). V was clipped by 4 bases and J by 3 bases, with 9 bases between them.

The chain recombines TRBV9 with TRBJ2-3, with 7 bases lining up with TRBD2. Germline V lookup: CDR1 SGDLS, CDR2 YYNGEE. The CDR3 sequence is 13 residues long. Trimming removed 0 bases from V and 6 bases from J; junction bases left unmatched: 1. Here the CDR3 reads CASSVGGGDTQYF. DNA for the CDR3: TGTGCCAGCAGCGTAGGGGGAGGGGATACGCAGTATTTT.

The chain couples TRBV11-2 to TRBJ2-1; 14 nucleotides line up with TRBD2. Per the germline V gene, CDR1 is SGHAT and CDR2 is FQNNGV. The CDR3 extends over 16 amino acids. V lost 5 bases to trimming and J lost 5 bases; unmatched junction nucleotides: 5. The CDR3 loop is CASSPRTSGRNNEQFF. The CDR3, as DNA: TGTGCCAGCAGCCCGAGGACTAGCGGGAGGAACAATGAGCAGTTCTTC.

The chain joins TRBV28 to TRBJ2-2; D is unresolved. The CDR3 totals 13 residues. V gave up 7 bases and J gave up 4 bases, with 10 bases separating them. Germline V gene lookup returns CDR1 MDHEN and CDR2 SYDVKM. The CDR3 loop is CASTRRLTGELFF. CDR3 DNA sequence: TGTGCCAGCACCCGTCGACTCACCGGGGAGCTGTTTTTT. Looking up the rest from reference TRBV28 and TRBJ2-2 gives the full variable domain: DVKVTQSSRYLVKRTGEKVFLECVQDMDHENMFWYRQDPGLGLRLIYFSYDVKMKEKGDIPEGYSVSREKKERFSLILESASTNQTSMYLCASTRRLTGELFFGEGSRLTVL.

The V call is TRBV27, the J call TRBJ2-5, with D possibly TRBD1 on 6 matching bases. There are 13 residues in the CDR3. Trimming shortened V by 2 bases and J by 5 bases, and 9 bases separated the two germline ends. Germline V lookup: CDR1 MNHEY, CDR2 SMNVEV (reference sequence). CDR3 nucleotide sequence: TGTGCCAGCAGTTTAATTCAGGGGGAGACCCAGTACTTC. It yields the protein CASSLIQGETQYF.

This chain uses TRBV7-9 with TRBJ2-1, with 9 bases aligning to TRBD1. The CDR3 sequence is 15 residues long. V trimming: 1 base; J trimming: 6 bases; junction bases outside the gene matches: 4. Germline V gene data show CDR1 as SEHNR and CDR2 as FQNEAQ (reference sequence). The CDR3: CASSLGQGEFNEQFF. The CDR3 region has the DNA TGTGCCAGCAGCTTAGGACAGGGGGAGTTCAATGAGCAGTTCTTC.

About this clone itself: The same CDR3 also results from other DNA sequences found in this sample. The V call is TRBV4-2, the J call TRBJ2-5; 14 bases are shared with TRBD2. Germline values: CDR1 LGHNA, CDR2 YNFKEQ. There are 17 residues in the CDR3. With V trimmed by 1 base and J by 2 bases, 3 bases remained unmatched. The CDR3 loop reads CASSQGLAGGGQETQYF. CDR3 nucleotide sequence: TGTGCCAGCAGCCAAGGACTAGCGGGAGGGGGGCAAGAGACCCAGTACTTC.

The chain recombines TRBV4-2 with TRBJ2-1, with D possibly matching TRBD2 (6 bases). CDR3 length equals 18 residues. V was pared by 0 bases and J by 7 bases, with 22 bases between. The germline V gene has CDR1 LGHNA and CDR2 YNFKEQ. The chain's CDR3 is CASSQDPAASATSNEQFF. CDR3 coding DNA: TGTGCCAGCAGCCAAGACCCTGCGGCTAGCGCTACTTCTAATGAGCAGTTCTTC.

The J gene is TRBJ1-6, the V gene TRBV10-2; 9 positions agree with TRBD1. CDR3 length: 14 amino acids. CDR1 and CDR2 from the germline V gene are WSHSY and SAAADI. The V and J ends lost 7 bases and 9 bases, in that order; junction bases with no gene match: 7. This CDR3 is CASIGTGRISPLHF. The DNA of the CDR3 is TGCGCCAGCATTGGGACAGGGAGGATTTCACCCCTCCACTTT.

The rearrangement joins TRBV27 to TRBJ2-7; D is perhaps TRBD2 (5 bases). Trimming took 5 bases from V and 3 from J, leaving 17 bases between them. The CDR3 covers 15 residues. Looked up from germline, CDR1 is MNHEY and CDR2 is SMNVEV (reference sequence). The chain's CDR3 is CASSPGVLGGYEQYF. In nucleotides, the CDR3 is TGTGCCAGCAGTCCCGGGGTATTAGGTGGCTACGAGCAGTACTTC.

This sequence joins TRBV19 and TRBJ1-1; D might be TRBD1 (5 bases). Trimming stripped 4 bases from V and 5 bases from J, with 17 bases between. The CDR3 is made up of 15 amino acids. Germline V gene lookup returns CDR1 LNHDA and CDR2 SQIVND (reference sequence). CDR3 DNA sequence: TGTGCCAGTAGTAGAGGCGGCAGGGTAAGAACTGAAGCTTTCTTT. Its translation is CASSRGGRVRTEAFF.

The table lists this clone with a count of one. This chain links TRBV3-1 (or the pseudogene TRBV3-2) with TRBJ2-5; D may be TRBD2 (6 bases). The CDR3 is made up of 16 amino acids. Germline loops: CDR1 LGHDT, CDR2 YNNKEL (reference sequence). Trimming removed 4 bases at V and 0 bases at J, with 15 bases between. The CDR3 DNA reads TGTGCCAGCAGCCTAATCGGGACTCAGTACCAAGAGACCCAGTACTTC. Translated, it gives CASSLIGTQYQETQYF.

This clone appeared once. The chain carries TRBV29-1 and TRBJ2-1; D is perhaps TRBD2 (5 bases). Trimming cost V 4 bases and J 15 bases, with 16 bases left between them. From germline, CDR1 is SQVTM and CDR2 ANQGSEA. The CDR3 totals 11 residues. The CDR3: CSVVSEGSVFF. The CDR3 nucleotides read TGCAGCGTTGTCAGTGAGGGATCGGTGTTCTTC.